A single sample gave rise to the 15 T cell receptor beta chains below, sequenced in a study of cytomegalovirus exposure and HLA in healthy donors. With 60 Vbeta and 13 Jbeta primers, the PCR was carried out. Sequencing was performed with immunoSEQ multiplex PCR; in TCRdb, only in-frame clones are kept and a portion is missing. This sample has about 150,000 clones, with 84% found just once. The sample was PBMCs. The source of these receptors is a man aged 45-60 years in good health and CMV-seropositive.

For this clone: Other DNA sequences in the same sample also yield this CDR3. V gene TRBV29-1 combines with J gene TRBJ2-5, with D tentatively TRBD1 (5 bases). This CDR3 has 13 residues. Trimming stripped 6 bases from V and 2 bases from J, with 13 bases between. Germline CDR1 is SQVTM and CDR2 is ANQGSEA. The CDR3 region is CSVDNRIQETQYF. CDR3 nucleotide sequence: TGCAGCGTAGATAACAGGATTCAAGAGACCCAGTACTTC.

CDR3 bases: TGCAGCGTTGGGGGGGTTAATCAGCCCCAGCATTTT. Its protein is CSVGGVNQPQHF. This chain uses TRBV29-1 with TRBJ1-5; weak D call: TRBD1 (5 bases). The CDR3 sequence is 12 residues long. CDR1 and CDR2 from the germline V gene are SQVTM and ANQGSEA. V lost 4 bases to trimming and J lost 4 bases, with 8 bases between them.

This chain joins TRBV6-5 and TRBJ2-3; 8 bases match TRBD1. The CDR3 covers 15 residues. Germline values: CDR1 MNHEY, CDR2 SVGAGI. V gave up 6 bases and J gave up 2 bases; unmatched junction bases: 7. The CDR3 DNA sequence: TGTGCCAGCAGAGTCGACAGGGGACCCACAGATACGCAGTATTTT. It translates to CASRVDRGPTDTQYF.

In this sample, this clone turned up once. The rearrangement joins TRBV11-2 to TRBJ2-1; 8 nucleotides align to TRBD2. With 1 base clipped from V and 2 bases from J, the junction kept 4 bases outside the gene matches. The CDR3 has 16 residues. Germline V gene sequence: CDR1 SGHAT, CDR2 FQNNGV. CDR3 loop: CASSLVPSGPYNEQFF. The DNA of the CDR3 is TGTGCCAGCAGCTTAGTGCCTAGCGGGCCCTACAATGAGCAGTTCTTC. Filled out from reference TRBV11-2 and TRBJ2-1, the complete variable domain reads EAGVAQSPRYKIIEKRQSVAFWCNPISGHATLYWYQQILGQGPKLLIQFQNNGVVDDSQLPKDRFSAERLKGVDSTLKIQPAKLEDSAVYLCASSLVPSGPYNEQFFGPGTRLTVL.

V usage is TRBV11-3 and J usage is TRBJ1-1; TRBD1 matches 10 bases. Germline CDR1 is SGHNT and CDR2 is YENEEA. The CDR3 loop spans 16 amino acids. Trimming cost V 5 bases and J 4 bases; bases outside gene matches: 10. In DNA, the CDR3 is TGTGCCAGCAGCCGAACCGGGACAGGGGTAATCACTGAAGCTTTCTTT. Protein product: CASSRTGTGVITEAFF.

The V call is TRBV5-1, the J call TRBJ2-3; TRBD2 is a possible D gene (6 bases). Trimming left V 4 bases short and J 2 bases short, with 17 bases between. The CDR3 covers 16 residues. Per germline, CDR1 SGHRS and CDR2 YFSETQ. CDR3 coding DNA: TGCGCCAGCAGCGACCGGAGGCGGGGAGACACAGATACGCAGTATTTT. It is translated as CASSDRRRGDTDTQYF.

The CDR3 loop reads CASSERRVDGYTF. In DNA form, the CDR3 reads TGTGCCAGCAGTGAACGCAGGGTAGATGGCTACACCTTC. The chain recombines TRBV2 with TRBJ1-2, with D possibly TRBD1 on 5 matching bases. Germline V gene sequence: CDR1 SNHLY, CDR2 FYNNEI. CDR3 length: 13 residues. Trimming took off 2 bases at V and 6 bases at J, with 10 bases between the two ends.

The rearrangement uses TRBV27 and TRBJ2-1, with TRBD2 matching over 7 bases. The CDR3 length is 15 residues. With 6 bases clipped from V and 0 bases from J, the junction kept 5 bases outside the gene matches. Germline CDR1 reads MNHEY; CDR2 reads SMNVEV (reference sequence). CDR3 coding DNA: TGTGCCAGCAGCCAAAGCGGGGACTCCTACAATGAGCAGTTCTTC. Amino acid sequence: CASSQSGDSYNEQFF.

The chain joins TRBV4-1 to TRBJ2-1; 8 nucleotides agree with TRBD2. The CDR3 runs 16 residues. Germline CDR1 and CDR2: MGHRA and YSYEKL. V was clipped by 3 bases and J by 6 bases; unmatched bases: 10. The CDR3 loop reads CASSQRAGEIVNEQFF. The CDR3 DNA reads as TGCGCCAGCAGCCAGAGAGCGGGAGAGATTGTCAATGAGCAGTTCTTC.

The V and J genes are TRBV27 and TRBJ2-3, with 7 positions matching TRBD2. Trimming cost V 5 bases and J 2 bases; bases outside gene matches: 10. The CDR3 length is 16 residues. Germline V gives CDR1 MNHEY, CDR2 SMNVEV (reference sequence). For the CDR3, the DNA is TGTGCCAGCAGTCCGAAGGCGGGAGTGAACACAGATACGCAGTATTTT. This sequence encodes CASSPKAGVNTDTQYF.

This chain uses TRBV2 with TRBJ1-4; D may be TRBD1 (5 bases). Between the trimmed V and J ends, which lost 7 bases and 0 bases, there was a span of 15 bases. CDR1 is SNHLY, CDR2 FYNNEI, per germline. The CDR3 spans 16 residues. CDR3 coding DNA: TGTGCCAGCAAGGGGAGGGCGAAGACAACTAATGAAAAACTGTTTTTT. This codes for CASKGRAKTTNEKLFF.

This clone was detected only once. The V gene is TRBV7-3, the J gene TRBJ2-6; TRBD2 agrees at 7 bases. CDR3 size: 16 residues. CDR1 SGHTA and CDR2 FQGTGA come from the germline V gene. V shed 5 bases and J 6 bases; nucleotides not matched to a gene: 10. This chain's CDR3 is CASSPMRGGKANVLTF. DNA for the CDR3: TGTGCCAGCAGCCCGATGCGGGGAGGGAAGGCCAACGTCCTGACTTTC.

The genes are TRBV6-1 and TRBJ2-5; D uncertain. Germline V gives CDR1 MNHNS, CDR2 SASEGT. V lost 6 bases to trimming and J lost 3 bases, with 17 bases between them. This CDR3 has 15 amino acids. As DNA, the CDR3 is TGTGCCAGCAGCCAGGCAGCTTATGCAAAAGAGACCCAGTACTTC. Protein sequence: CASSQAAYAKETQYF.

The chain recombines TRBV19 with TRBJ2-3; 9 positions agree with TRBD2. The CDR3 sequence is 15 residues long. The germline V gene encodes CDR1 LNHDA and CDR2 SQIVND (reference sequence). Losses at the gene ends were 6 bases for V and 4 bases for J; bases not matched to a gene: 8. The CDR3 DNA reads TGTGCCAGTAGAAGGGGGACTAGCCAGGCAGATACGCAGTATTTT. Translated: CASRRGTSQADTQYF.

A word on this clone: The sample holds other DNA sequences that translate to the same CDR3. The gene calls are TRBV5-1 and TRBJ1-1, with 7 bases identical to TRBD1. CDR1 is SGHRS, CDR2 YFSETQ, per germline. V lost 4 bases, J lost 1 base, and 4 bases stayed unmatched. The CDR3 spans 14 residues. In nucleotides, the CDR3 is TGCGCCAGCAGCACTGGGACAGCGAACACTGAAGCTTTCTTT. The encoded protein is CASSTGTANTEAFF.